These 30 T cell receptor beta chains came from one sample sequenced in a study of CD8+ T cells in alopecia areata. The sequencing template was cDNA reverse transcribed from extracted RNA. The assay was immunoSEQ multiplex PCR, and TCRdb's table has in-frame clones only and misses some. This table has roughly 120,000 clones, about two fifths appearing once. Sequencing was done on a sample of CD4+ T cells sorted from blood. The source is a human donor with alopecia areata.

The chain carries TRBV28 and TRBJ2-6; TRBD1 matches 8 bases. Germline CDR1 is MDHEN and CDR2 is SYDVKM. Trimming took 7 bases from V and 1 from J; bases not matched to a gene: 6. CDR3 size: 16 residues. The CDR3 DNA reads TGTGCCAGCAAGGCAGGGGGCGCTTCTGGGGCCAACGTCCTGACTTTC. It codes for CASKAGGASGANVLTF.

This clone was recorded a few times. The chain recombines TRBV5-1 with TRBJ2-2, with D maybe TRBD2 (6 bases). There are 17 residues in the CDR3. Germline CDR1 and CDR2: SGHRS and YFSETQ. V lost 3 bases, J lost 1 base, and 16 bases lay in between. The CDR3 loop is CASSWISGTLNTGELFF. CDR3 nucleotide sequence: TGCGCCAGCAGCTGGATATCCGGGACTTTGAACACCGGGGAGCTGTTTTTT.

CDR3 region: CASRYPTSGPQSSYNEQFF. The CDR3 DNA is TGCGCCAGCAGGTACCCCACTAGCGGGCCTCAGAGCTCCTACAATGAGCAGTTCTTC. The chain carries TRBV5-1 and TRBJ2-1; 9 bases agree with TRBD2. J was trimmed by 0 bases and V by 5 bases; bases with no gene match: 15. The CDR3 is 19 residues long. The V gene's germline CDR1 is SGHRS and CDR2 YFSETQ.

This clone was counted once. V usage is TRBV30 and J usage is TRBJ2-2, with 10 bases aligning to TRBD1. This CDR3 contains 13 residues. Germline V gene data show CDR1 as GTSNPN and CDR2 as SVGIG (reference sequence). The trim removed 1 base at V and 10 bases at J, leaving 3 bases unmatched. The CDR3 region is CAWSGDRGVELFF. The CDR3, as DNA: TGTGCCTGGAGTGGGGACAGGGGTGTGGAGCTGTTTTTT. The variable domain in full, with the rest retrieved from reference TRBV30 and TRBJ2-2, is SQTIHQWPATLVQPVGSPLSLECTVEGTSNPNLYWYRQAAGRGLQLLFYSVGIGQISSEVPQNLSASRPQDRQFILSSKKLLLSDSGFYLCAWSGDRGVELFFGEGSRLTVL.

This chain connects TRBV29-1 to TRBJ2-5; TRBD1 agrees at 7 bases. This CDR3 has 12 amino acids. Looked up from germline, CDR1 is SQVTM and CDR2 is ANQGSEA. The V gene end was trimmed by 5 bases and the J gene end by 5 bases; junction bases not matched to a gene: 5. As DNA, the CDR3 is TGCAGCGTTCAGGGACAGCAGGAGACCCAGTACTTC. Its translation: CSVQGQQETQYF.

This chain connects TRBV9 to TRBJ2-2; the D gene could be TRBD1 or TRBD2 (5 bases each). The CDR3 totals 13 residues. Germline-derived CDR1 and CDR2 are SGDLS and YYNGEE. Trimming took off 6 bases at V and 6 bases at J, with 12 bases between the two ends. DNA of the CDR3: TGTGCCAGCACCCCCCGGGGCGCCGGGGAGCTGTTTTTT. Translated: CASTPRGAGELFF.

The rearrangement links TRBV27 to TRBJ1-2; TRBD1 might be the D (6 bases). This CDR3 has 14 residues. CDR1 is MNHEY and CDR2 is SMNVEV in the germline V gene (reference sequence). V was clipped by 9 bases and J by 4 bases, with 18 bases between them. The CDR3 spells CASSRGARGYGYTF. CDR3 DNA: TGTGCCAGTAGTCGGGGGGCGCGAGGCTATGGCTACACCTTC.

The DNA for the CDR3 is TGTGCCAGCAGCCTGGGACTAGCACCGGAGACCCAGTACTTC. This gives the protein CASSLGLAPETQYF. The V and J genes are TRBV11-2 and TRBJ2-5; 9 bases agree with TRBD2. The CDR3 sequence is 14 residues long. The ends lost 5 bases at V and 5 bases at J; junction bases unmatched: 6. Per the germline V gene, CDR1 is SGHAT and CDR2 is FQNNGV.

The chain couples TRBV9 to TRBJ2-3; TRBD1 is a possible D gene (5 bases). The CDR3 length is 15 residues. Trimming removed 4 bases at V and 0 bases at J, with 12 bases between. CDR1 SGDLS and CDR2 YYNGEE come from the germline V gene. The CDR3 sequence is CASSLRQISTDTQYF. CDR3 bases: TGTGCCAGCAGCCTCAGACAGATTAGCACAGATACGCAGTATTTT.

The CDR3 here is CASSLRGTSTDTQYF. CDR3 DNA sequence: TGTGCCAGCAGCTTAAGAGGGACGAGCACAGATACGCAGTATTTT. This chain uses TRBV7-3 with TRBJ2-3; perhaps D is TRBD1 or TRBD2 (5 bases each). The V and J ends lost 1 base and 0 bases respectively, with 8 bases between them. Germline CDR1 is SGHTA and CDR2 is FQGTGA. CDR3 size: 15 residues.

The chain combines TRBV29-1 with TRBJ2-1; 10 nucleotides align to TRBD1. V lost 7 bases to trimming and J lost 3 bases; unmatched junction nucleotides: 9. Germline CDR1 SQVTM, CDR2 ANQGSEA. The CDR3 sequence is 15 residues long. CDR3 nucleotides: TGCAGCGCCGGCAGGCGGACAGGGGGCTACAATGAGCAGTTCTTC. Its protein is CSAGRRTGGYNEQFF.

In its sample, this clone was seen a few times. The chain employs TRBV29-1 and TRBJ2-7, with a possible D match to TRBD2 (5 bases). The CDR3 contains 12 residues. In germline, CDR1 is SQVTM, CDR2 ANQGSEA. V lost 6 bases and J lost 5, with 14 bases in between. The CDR3 DNA reads as TGCAGCGTGCACTCGGGGTCAGACGAGCAGTACTTC. Its protein is CSVHSGSDEQYF.

The V and J genes are TRBV7-9 and TRBJ1-2; D might be TRBD1 (6 bases). CDR3 length equals 14 residues. Germline V CDR1 and CDR2: SEHNR, FQNEAQ (reference sequence). Trimming took 2 bases from V and 4 from J, leaving 11 bases between them. The CDR3 DNA sequence: TGTGCCAGCAGCTTACGGACAGACAGCTATGGCTACACCTTC. It encodes CASSLRTDSYGYTF.

The chain uses TRBV7-2 and TRBJ2-3; 12 nucleotides match TRBD2. Germline CDR1 is SGHTA and CDR2 is FQGNSA. The V and J ends lost 1 base and 10 bases, in that order; junction bases with no gene match: 6. CDR3 length: 15 amino acids. The chain's CDR3 is CASSLGLAGAPAQYF. CDR3 coding DNA: TGTGCCAGCAGCTTAGGACTAGCGGGGGCCCCAGCGCAGTATTTT.

This chain links TRBV4-2 with TRBJ2-4; 7 bases are a match to TRBD1. This CDR3 comprises 17 residues. V shed 0 bases, J shed 8 bases, and the junction held 13 bases outside the gene matches. Germline CDR1 LGHNA, CDR2 YNFKEQ. CDR3 loop: CASSQEGNRGQSDIQYF. CDR3 nucleotides: TGTGCCAGCAGCCAAGAAGGTAATAGGGGGCAATCGGACATTCAGTACTTC.

This clone was seen only a few times. V is TRBV5-1 and J is TRBJ2-5; D gene unclear. Trimming removed 0 bases from V and 1 base from J, with 7 bases in between. CDR3 length: 14 residues. The germline gives CDR1 SGHRS, CDR2 YFSETQ. This chain's CDR3 is CASSLASGQETQYF. In nucleotides, the CDR3 is TGCGCCAGCAGCTTGGCCTCGGGCCAAGAGACCCAGTACTTC.

This clone was detected only a few times. The gene calls are TRBV2 and TRBJ2-7; TRBD1 matches 11 bases. The CDR3 contains 14 residues. Germline V gene sequence: CDR1 SNHLY, CDR2 FYNNEI. V lost 6 bases to trimming and J lost 3 bases; unmatched junction nucleotides: 4. The CDR3 spells CASSPGTGGYEQYF. In nucleotides, the CDR3 is TGTGCCAGCAGCCCCGGGACAGGGGGCTACGAGCAGTACTTC.

The sample holds a few counts of this clone. The V gene is TRBV29-1, the J gene TRBJ2-4; possibly TRBD1 or TRBD2 for D (6 bases each). This CDR3 spans 14 amino acids. Germline lookup yields CDR1 SQVTM and CDR2 ANQGSEA. Trimming cost V 4 bases and J 2 bases, with 12 bases left between them. The CDR3 sequence is CSVGRGPPKNIQYF. The CDR3 region has the DNA TGCAGCGTTGGTCGGGGGCCCCCCAAAAACATTCAGTACTTC.

The chain is built from TRBV27 and TRBJ2-7; D gene ambiguous. The CDR3 contains 16 residues. V gave up 6 bases and J gave up 6 bases, with 24 bases separating them. The germline CDR1 and CDR2 sequences are MNHEY and SMNVEV (reference sequence). CDR3 sequence reads: CASSRTPGSRPGEQYF. CDR3 DNA: TGTGCCAGCAGCCGGACCCCCGGCAGCCGACCAGGCGAGCAGTACTTC.

The sample holds a few counts of this clone. The chain recombines TRBV29-1 with TRBJ1-1; unclear D gene. CDR3 length: 13 residues. Trimming left V 0 bases short and J 0 bases short, with 5 bases between. Germline CDR1 and CDR2: SQVTM and ANQGSEA. The CDR3 DNA is TGCAGCGTTGAAGATCGGATGAACACTGAAGCTTTCTTT. It codes for CSVEDRMNTEAFF.

CDR3 nucleotide sequence: TGTGCCAGCATGAGGGATGGGGCATTAGCATCCTACAATGAGCAGTTCTTC. Translation: CASMRDGALASYNEQFF. V gene TRBV28 combines with J gene TRBJ2-1; D is perhaps TRBD1 or TRBD2 (5 bases each). This CDR3 has 17 residues. The ends were cut back, 7 bases at V and 1 base at J, with 20 bases in the middle. Germline lookup yields CDR1 MDHEN and CDR2 SYDVKM. The variable domain in full, with the rest retrieved from reference TRBV28 and TRBJ2-1, is DVKVTQSSRYLVKRTGEKVFLECVQDMDHENMFWYRQDPGLGLRLIYFSYDVKMKEKGDIPEGYSVSREKKERFSLILESASTNQTSMYLCASMRDGALASYNEQFFGPGTRLTVL.

The chain links TRBV6-6 to TRBJ2-1; 9 positions agree with TRBD2. V was pared by 5 bases and J by 10 bases, with 9 bases of the junction left unmatched. CDR3 size: 14 residues. Germline loops: CDR1 MNHNY, CDR2 SVGAGI (reference sequence). DNA for the CDR3: TGTGCCAGCAGTCGACTAGCGGCAAGCGACGAGCAGTTCTTC. Translated, it gives CASSRLAASDEQFF.

In this sample, this clone turned up a few times. The gene calls are TRBV30 and TRBJ2-1; 7 bases match TRBD2. Germline V CDR1 and CDR2: GTSNPN, SVGIG (reference sequence). The CDR3 consists of 14 residues. V gave up 0 bases and J gave up 9 bases; unmatched junction bases: 8. CDR3: CAWSVLAGAAEQFF. In nucleotides, the CDR3 is TGTGCCTGGAGTGTACTGGCGGGAGCGGCTGAGCAGTTCTTC. The entire variable domain, with the rest obtained from reference TRBV30 and TRBJ2-1, is as follows: SQTIHQWPATLVQPVGSPLSLECTVEGTSNPNLYWYRQAAGRGLQLLFYSVGIGQISSEVPQNLSASRPQDRQFILSSKKLLLSDSGFYLCAWSVLAGAAEQFFGPGTRLTVL.

The V call is TRBV27, the J call TRBJ2-3, with D possibly matching TRBD2 (7 bases). Germline V gene data show CDR1 as MNHEY and CDR2 as SMNVEV (reference sequence). V dropped 8 bases and J dropped 2 bases, with 14 bases sitting between them. This CDR3 comprises 14 residues. DNA for the CDR3: TGTGCCAGCGCATGGGGGGGGGCCACAGATACGCAGTATTTT. Translating gives CASAWGGATDTQYF.

In this sample, this clone turned up once. The rearrangement uses TRBV4-3 and TRBJ2-7, with a possible D match to TRBD2 (5 bases). Germline loops: CDR1 LGHNA, CDR2 YSLEER. Trimming removed 0 bases at V and 5 bases at J, with 14 bases between. This CDR3 is built from 15 residues. CDR3 DNA: TGCGCCAGCAGCCAAGAGAGAGGGAGTCCCCACGAGCAGTACTTC. It encodes CASSQERGSPHEQYF.

The rearrangement uses TRBV2 and TRBJ2-1, with D perhaps matching TRBD2 (5 bases). The CDR3 consists of 12 residues. The V end lost 4 bases, the J end lost 9 bases, and 10 bases lay between the germline ends. CDR1 is SNHLY and CDR2 is FYNNEI in the germline V gene. The CDR3 region is CASSVWGAEQFF. The CDR3 coding sequence is TGTGCCAGCAGTGTATGGGGAGCTGAGCAGTTCTTC.

This rearrangement joins TRBV7-2 to TRBJ2-3; D gene uncertain. CDR3 length: 12 residues. Germline V gene lookup returns CDR1 SGHTA and CDR2 FQGNSA. V lost 1 base to trimming and J lost 6 bases, with 5 bases between them. The CDR3 bases are TGTGCCAGCAGCTTAGAAGGTGATACGCAGTATTTT. Protein product: CASSLEGDTQYF.

V gene TRBV6-5 combines with J gene TRBJ2-7; D is possibly TRBD1 or TRBD2 (5 bases each). V was cut by 4 bases and J by 0 bases, with 13 bases left in between. CDR1 and CDR2 from the germline V gene are MNHEY and SVGAGI. This CDR3 has 15 residues. The CDR3 DNA reads TGTGCCAGCAGTTCCCCTTGGGGGAACTCCTACGAGCAGTACTTC. Translation: CASSSPWGNSYEQYF.

There are a few counts of this clone. This rearrangement joins TRBV7-2 to TRBJ1-5; TRBD1 aligns across 9 bases. The CDR3 loop spans 15 amino acids. Germline trimming cut 1 base from V and 4 bases from J; bases unmatched to any gene: 2. Germline V gives CDR1 SGHTA, CDR2 FQGNSA. CDR3 in amino acids: CASSLGDRVNQPQHF. The CDR3 DNA follows: TGTGCCAGCAGCTTAGGGGACAGGGTAAATCAGCCCCAGCATTTT.

This clone was detected only a few times. The chain employs TRBV18 and TRBJ2-5; D is ambiguous. Looked up from germline, CDR1 is KGHSH and CDR2 is LQKENI. This CDR3 contains 14 residues. V lost 1 base to trimming and J lost 0 bases, with 6 bases between them. This CDR3 is CASSPQADQETQYF. As DNA, the CDR3 is TGTGCCAGCTCACCACAGGCAGACCAAGAGACCCAGTACTTC.